Listed below are T cell receptor beta chains from one sample, sequenced in a study of blood T cell repertoires in COVID-19. Profiled with immunoSEQ multiplex PCR; TCRdb holds only in-frame clones, not every one. This sample yields 270,000 or so clones, of which around nine tenths are seen a single time; about 4.6% belongs to the top ten. The material sequenced was peripheral blood. The receptors were gathered from a man aged 35 to 55 with acute or convalescent COVID-19. The CDR3 runs from the conserved cysteine through the conserved F or W. Fields, in order: V gene, clone size, J gene, D gene, CDR3 DNA, CDR3 protein. D genes are given only for firm matches. Part of the rows lack a size; the others show once, few, many or a class for expanded clones.

TRBV30	-	TRBJ2-1	-	TGTGCCTGGAGACCACATCAGGCCTACAATGAGCAGTTCTTC	CAWRPHQAYNEQFF
TRBV2	-	TRBJ2-1	-	TGTGCCATACCCGCGGGCAGGGGTTTCCTTTACAATGAGCAGTTCTTC	CAIPAGRGFLYNEQFF
TRBV7-8	-	TRBJ2-3	TRBD2	TGTGCCAGCAGCTTAGCTCTCCTAGCGGGGGGGCTCGGAGATACGCAGTATTTT	CASSLALLAGGLGDTQYF
TRBV3-1/TRBV3-2	-	TRBJ2-3	-	TGTGCCAGCAGCCAGAGACTAGATTTTTTTACAGATACGCAGTATTTT	CASSQRLDFFTDTQYF
TRBV19	-	TRBJ1-2	-	TGTGCCAGTAGTATTTCCCCGGACTATGGCTACACCTTC	CASSISPDYGYTF
TRBV27	once	TRBJ1-5	-	TGTGCCAGCAGTTTATCTGGACACCTTGGGTATCAGCCCCAGCATTTT	CASSLSGHLGYQPQHF
TRBV6-5	-	TRBJ2-7	TRBD2	TGTGCCAGCAGTTTCGGCGGGGGGGCCTACGAGCAGTACTTC	CASSFGGGAYEQYF
TRBV19	-	TRBJ1-4	TRBD1	TGTGCCAGTAGTATAGGAGGGGGCGGAGGTGAAAAACTGTTTTTT	CASSIGGGGGEKLFF
TRBV27	-	TRBJ2-1	TRBD1	TGTGCCAGCAGTTTGAAGGGACAGTATGAGCAGTTCTTC	CASSLKGQYEQFF
TRBV3-1/TRBV3-2	-	TRBJ1-4	-	TGTGCCAGCAGCCGCCTCGGGGGGAAAGGAGAAAAACTGTTTTTT	CASSRLGGKGEKLFF
TRBV5-1	-	TRBJ2-2	-	TGCGCCAGCAGCTTTGGCGGGGCTGGCGGGGAGCTGTTTTTT	CASSFGGAGGELFF
TRBV7-8	-	TRBJ2-7	TRBD1	TGTGCCAGCAGCGAAGACAGGGGAGGCGAGCAGTACTTC	CASSEDRGGEQYF
TRBV4-2	-	TRBJ1-2	-	TGTGCCAGCAGCCAAGAACTCCCCGGAGATTCGAACTATGGCTACACCTTC	CASSQELPGDSNYGYTF
TRBV7-2	-	TRBJ2-7	-	TGTGCCAGCAGCTCCGGGTCCCTCTACGAGCAGTACTTC	CASSSGSLYEQYF
TRBV29-1	-	TRBJ2-7	-	TGCAGCGTGAAACAGGACACCTACGAGCAGTACTTC	CSVKQDTYEQYF
TRBV19	-	TRBJ1-4	TRBD1	TGTGCCAGTAGCGGATCCGCCGGGACAGGGGGAGAAAAACTGTTTTTT	CASSGSAGTGGEKLFF
TRBV7-3	-	TRBJ1-1	-	TGTGCCAGCAGCTTAACGGGGGGAACTGAAGCTTTCTTT	CASSLTGGTEAFF
TRBV5-4	few	TRBJ2-2	-	TGTGCCAGCAGCATATACACGTACACCGGGGAGCTGTTTTTT	CASSIYTYTGELFF